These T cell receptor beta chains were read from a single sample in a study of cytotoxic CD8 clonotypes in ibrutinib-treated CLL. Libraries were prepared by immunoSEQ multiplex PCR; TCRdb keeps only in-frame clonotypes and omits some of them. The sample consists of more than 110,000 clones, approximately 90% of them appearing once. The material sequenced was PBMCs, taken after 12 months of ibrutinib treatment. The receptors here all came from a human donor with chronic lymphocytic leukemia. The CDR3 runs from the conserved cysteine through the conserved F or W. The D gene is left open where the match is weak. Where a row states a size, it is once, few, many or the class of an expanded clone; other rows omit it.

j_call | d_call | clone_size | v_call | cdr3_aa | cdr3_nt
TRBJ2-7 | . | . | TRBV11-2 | CASSSDRPYEQYF | TGTGCCAGCAGCTCTGACAGGCCCTACGAGCAGTACTTC
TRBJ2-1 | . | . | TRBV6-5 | CASSSGFEQFF | TGTGCCAGCAGTTCAGGGTTCGAGCAGTTCTTC
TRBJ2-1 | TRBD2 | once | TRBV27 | CASSLILAGGRNEQFF | TGTGCCAGCAGTCTCATCCTAGCGGGAGGGCGCAATGAGCAGTTCTTC
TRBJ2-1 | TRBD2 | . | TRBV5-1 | CASSPAGPYNEQFF | TGCGCCAGCAGCCCAGCGGGACCCTACAATGAGCAGTTCTTC
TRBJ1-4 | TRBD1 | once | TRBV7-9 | CASSLGQGDEKLFF | TGTGCCAGCAGCTTGGGACAGGGAGACGAAAAACTGTTTTTT
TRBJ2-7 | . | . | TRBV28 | CASSITSIGEQYF | TGTGCCAGCAGTATAACTAGCATCGGCGAGCAGTACTTC
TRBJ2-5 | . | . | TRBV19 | CASRMTAPQETQYF | TGTGCCAGTAGGATGACAGCCCCACAAGAGACCCAGTACTTC
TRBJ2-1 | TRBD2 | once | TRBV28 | CASLVGLAGVYEQFF | TGTGCCAGCTTGGTCGGGCTAGCGGGAGTCTATGAGCAGTTCTTC
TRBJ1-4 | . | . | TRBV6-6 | CASSYGTLEKLFF | TGTGCCAGCAGTTACGGGACGCTTGAAAAACTGTTTTTT
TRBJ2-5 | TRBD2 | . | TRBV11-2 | CASSLTSGSSSGTQYF | TGTGCCAGCAGCTTAACTAGCGGGTCCTCCTCAGGGACCCAGTACTTC
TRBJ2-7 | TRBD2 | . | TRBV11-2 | CASSLSGGSHYEQYF | TGTGCCAGCAGCTTATCGGGCGGGAGTCACTACGAGCAGTACTTC
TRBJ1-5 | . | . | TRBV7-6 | CASSLFGEAQHF | TGTGCCAGCAGCTTATTCGGGGAGGCCCAGCATTTT